The 13 T cell receptor beta chains below were found in one sample sequenced in a study of T cell responses to AZD1222 COVID-19 vaccine. The repertoire was sequenced with immunoSEQ multiplex PCR; TCRdb's copy has only in-frame clones and lacks some. The sample consists of over 50,000 clones, about four fifths of them appearing once. This specimen was peripheral blood, taken on day 0 of AZD1222 vaccination. The receptors were sampled from an adult in good health.

This clone occurred a few times. The V and J genes are TRBV7-6 and TRBJ2-7; no definite D call. V lost 1 base and J 0 bases, leaving 4 bases between the germline ends. Looked up from germline, CDR1 is SGHVS and CDR2 is FNYEAQ. The CDR3 runs 13 residues. CDR3 sequence reads: CASSLGDSYEQYF. The CDR3 coding sequence is TGTGCCAGCAGCTTAGGTGACTCCTACGAGCAGTACTTC.

The chain has TRBV6-5 and TRBJ1-5; D may be TRBD1 (6 bases). The CDR3 extends over 16 amino acids. Germline assignment: CDR1 MNHEY and CDR2 SVGAGI. Trimming left V 2 bases short and J 0 bases short, with 11 bases between. The chain's CDR3 is CASSYAQDSSNQPQHF. The CDR3 DNA reads as TGTGCCAGCAGTTACGCCCAGGACAGTAGCAATCAGCCCCAGCATTTT.

The V call is TRBV7-9, the J call TRBJ2-7, with 12 positions matching TRBD1. J gave up 2 bases and V 0 bases, and 5 bases lay outside the gene matches. Germline V gives CDR1 SEHNR, CDR2 FQNEAQ (reference sequence). The CDR3 runs to 17 residues. Here the CDR3 reads CASSLAAGTGGPYEQYF. CDR3 bases: TGTGCCAGCAGCTTAGCGGCCGGGACAGGGGGCCCCTACGAGCAGTACTTC.

The chain has TRBV19 and TRBJ2-1, with TRBD2 identical over 10 bases. CDR1 is LNHDA and CDR2 is SQIVND in the germline V gene (reference sequence). The CDR3 extends over 13 amino acids. Trimming removed 6 bases from V and 9 bases from J; junction bases left unmatched: 5. CDR3 residues: CASRVAGGGEQFF. The DNA of the CDR3 is TGTGCCAGTAGGGTAGCGGGAGGAGGTGAGCAGTTCTTC.

About this clone: Germline is not matched at one junction end, which may reflect a read error. V usage is TRBV18 and J usage is TRBJ2-1, with 8 bases lining up with TRBD1. The CDR3 totals 17 residues. CDR1 KGHSH and CDR2 LQKENI come from the germline V gene. For the CDR3, the DNA is TGTGCCAGCTCACCAAGGACAGGGCCTAGCTCCTACAATAAGCAGTTCTTC. It yields the protein CASSPRTGPSSYNKQFF.

The rearrangement joins TRBV7-9 to TRBJ2-7; maybe TRBD2 (6 bases). Deletions cut 7 bases from V and 7 bases from J, with 14 bases between. CDR3 length: 12 residues. Per germline, CDR1 SEHNR and CDR2 FQNEAQ (reference sequence). The CDR3: CASTFSGGEQYF. The CDR3 nucleotides are TGTGCCAGCACCTTTTCCGGGGGAGAGCAGTACTTC.

The V gene is TRBV18, the J gene TRBJ2-4; 12 positions agree with TRBD2. Germline V gene data show CDR1 as KGHSH and CDR2 as LQKENI. The CDR3 totals 15 residues. V lost 2 bases, J lost 6 bases, and 2 bases stayed unmatched. This CDR3 reads CASSPTTSGRNIQYF. The CDR3 nucleotides are TGTGCCAGCTCACCAACGACTAGCGGGAGAAACATTCAGTACTTC.

This clone was seen a few times. This rearrangement joins TRBV2 to TRBJ1-1, with TRBD1 as a possible D gene (6 bases). The CDR3 length is 16 residues. V shed 7 bases and J shed 0 bases, with 18 bases lying between them. CDR1 and CDR2 (germline): SNHLY, FYNNEI. DNA for the CDR3: TGTGCCAGCACCCCCTCTCGCGGACAGATGAACACTGAAGCTTTCTTT. Its protein is CASTPSRGQMNTEAFF.

This chain links TRBV6-5 with TRBJ2-5; unclear D gene. V was clipped by 6 bases and J by 0 bases, with 8 bases between them. Germline V gene sequence: CDR1 MNHEY, CDR2 SVGAGI. The CDR3 is 13 residues long. Here the CDR3 DNA reads TGTGCCAGCAGGGTAGGGAACCAAGAGACCCAGTACTTC. Amino acids: CASRVGNQETQYF.

The chain has TRBV29-1 and TRBJ2-3; 7 nucleotides agree with TRBD2. Germline CDR1 and CDR2: SQVTM and ANQGSEA. This CDR3 is built from 15 residues. With V trimmed by 5 bases and J by 2 bases, 10 bases remained unmatched. The CDR3 DNA reads TGCAGCGTTTTAGGGGCGGGGGATTCCACAGATACGCAGTATTTT. Protein: CSVLGAGDSTDTQYF.

The chain recombines TRBV27 with TRBJ1-4; 10 bases agree with TRBD1. This CDR3 comprises 15 residues. After removal of 8 bases from V and 8 bases from J, the junction contained 11 bases not matched to a gene. The germline CDR1 and CDR2 sequences are MNHEY and SMNVEV (reference sequence). The CDR3 is CASAIAGTGDEKLFF. The CDR3 DNA reads as TGTGCCAGCGCTATCGCGGGGACAGGGGACGAAAAACTGTTTTTT.

The chain couples TRBV5-1 to TRBJ2-2; 9 positions agree with TRBD1. Unmatched junction bases numbered 3, after V lost 0 bases and J lost 3 bases. The length of the CDR3 is 16 residues. Germline CDR1 SGHRS, CDR2 YFSETQ. The CDR3 sequence: CASSLAGTGYTGELFF. CDR3 DNA sequence: TGCGCCAGCAGCTTGGCGGGGACAGGGTACACCGGGGAGCTGTTTTTT.

The chain combines TRBV11-3 with TRBJ1-1; 10 bases map to TRBD1. Germline-derived CDR1 and CDR2 are SGHNT and YENEEA. The CDR3 contains 14 residues. The junction had 3 bases not matched to a gene; V was cut back by 5 bases and J by 3 bases. The CDR3 reads CASSRDRGYTEAFF. The CDR3 DNA reads TGTGCCAGCAGCCGGGACAGGGGCTACACTGAAGCTTTCTTT.